A single sample is the source of the 18 T cell receptor beta chains below, sequenced in a study of cytomegalovirus exposure and HLA in healthy donors. The PCR contained 60 Vbeta and 13 Jbeta primers. TCRdb's copy holds only in-frame clones and misses some; the assay was immunoSEQ multiplex PCR. The sample records approximately 190,000 clones, approximately 80% being singletons. Sequences were obtained from PBMCs. These receptors all come from a woman in her twenties or thirties in good health and CMV-seropositive.

The V and J genes are TRBV5-1 and TRBJ2-2; D remains unclear. Germline lookup yields CDR1 SGHRS and CDR2 YFSETQ. The CDR3 runs 12 residues. V lost 0 bases and J 7 bases, leaving 4 bases between the germline ends. In DNA form, the CDR3 reads TGCGCCAGCAGCTTGGCGAGCGGGGAGCTGTTTTTT. This encodes CASSLASGELFF.

The V call is TRBV30, the J call TRBJ1-1; 8 positions match TRBD1. The germline gives CDR1 GTSNPN, CDR2 SVGIG (reference sequence). The CDR3 length is 13 residues. With 3 bases clipped from V and 4 bases from J, the junction kept 4 bases outside the gene matches. For the CDR3, the DNA is TGTGCCTGGAGCGTAACAGGGGGCACTGAAGCTTTCTTT. It yields the protein CAWSVTGGTEAFF.

The chain is built from TRBV5-1 and TRBJ2-7; TRBD2 matches at 14 bases. V was pared by 3 bases and J by 5 bases, with 7 bases of the junction left unmatched. The CDR3 loop spans 16 amino acids. Germline CDR1 and CDR2: SGHRS and YFSETQ. For the CDR3, the DNA is TGCGCCAGCAGCTCAGGACTAGCGGGGGGCGAGAACGAGCAGTACTTC. Its protein product is CASSSGLAGGENEQYF.

The V and J genes are TRBV27 and TRBJ2-7; 7 bases match TRBD1. The CDR3 runs to 12 residues. Germline V gene sequence: CDR1 MNHEY, CDR2 SMNVEV (reference sequence). J was trimmed by 7 bases and V by 8 bases; bases with no gene match: 8. CDR3 protein: CASGTVSKEQYF. The CDR3 coding sequence is TGTGCCAGCGGGACAGTAAGTAAGGAGCAGTACTTC.

This sequence joins TRBV28 and TRBJ2-3; 16 bases fit TRBD2. The V gene end was trimmed by 6 bases and the J gene end by 1 base; junction bases not matched to a gene: 10. The germline V gene encodes CDR1 MDHEN and CDR2 SYDVKM. CDR3 length equals 19 residues. The CDR3 reads CASSRLGLAGGGGTDTQYF. CDR3 nucleotide sequence: TGTGCCAGCAGCCGATTGGGACTAGCGGGAGGGGGGGGCACAGATACGCAGTATTTT.

This chain connects TRBV7-9 to TRBJ2-1, with 9 bases that match TRBD2. This CDR3 contains 16 residues. Trimming removed 8 bases from V and 7 bases from J; junction bases left unmatched: 15. Germline V gene sequence: CDR1 SEHNR, CDR2 FQNEAQ (reference sequence). The CDR3 loop reads CASRAGGPTVGNEQFF. CDR3 bases: TGTGCCAGCCGCGCGGGAGGGCCCACCGTCGGAAATGAGCAGTTCTTC.

The chain combines TRBV7-9 with TRBJ1-4; D may be TRBD1 (5 bases). Between the trimmed V and J ends, which lost 4 bases and 7 bases, there was a span of 19 bases. Germline V gene lookup returns CDR1 SEHNR and CDR2 FQNEAQ (reference sequence). This CDR3 contains 16 residues. CDR3 sequence (DNA): TGTGCCAGCAGCTCCGGGGGTGAAGGGTGGAGTGAAAAACTGTTTTTT. Translation: CASSSGGEGWSEKLFF.

The chain is built from TRBV28 and TRBJ2-6; D remains unclear. The CDR3 runs to 17 residues. CDR1 and CDR2 from the germline V gene are MDHEN and SYDVKM. Trimming removed 4 bases from V and 0 bases from J, with 13 bases in between. The CDR3 spells CASSSPAVASGANVLTF. The CDR3 coding sequence is TGTGCCAGCAGTTCTCCCGCCGTAGCCTCTGGGGCCAACGTCCTGACTTTC.

The chain has TRBV27 and TRBJ1-6; D unclear. There are 17 residues in the CDR3. The V gene lost 6 bases and the J gene lost 9 bases, with 24 bases spanning the gap. Per the germline V gene, CDR1 is MNHEY and CDR2 is SMNVEV (reference sequence). CDR3 nucleotide sequence: TGTGCCAGCAGGACTATCCCGGCTGGACGCTTTTTTTCACCCCTCCACTTT. Protein product: CASRTIPAGRFFSPLHF.

The V gene is TRBV11-1, the J gene TRBJ1-1, with D perhaps matching TRBD1 (6 bases). Germline V gene lookup returns CDR1 SGHAT and CDR2 FQDESV (reference sequence). The ends were cut back, 5 bases at V and 3 bases at J, with 19 bases in the middle. This CDR3 region has 16 residues. Here the CDR3 DNA reads TGTGCCAGCAGCCCTGTCTCGGAAGGGGGGGACACTGAAGCTTTCTTT. This codes for CASSPVSEGGDTEAFF.

The chain carries TRBV28 and TRBJ1-5; 8 bases fit TRBD1. In germline, CDR1 is MDHEN, CDR2 SYDVKM. With 4 bases clipped from V and 6 bases from J, the junction kept 5 bases outside the gene matches. The CDR3 totals 14 residues. The CDR3 DNA reads TGTGCCAGCAGTTCGGGACAGGTGGGTCAGCCCCAGCATTTT. This encodes CASSSGQVGQPQHF.

This clone was observed a handful of times. The chain uses TRBV2 and TRBJ2-1; 12 nucleotides align to TRBD2. J gave up 9 bases and V 2 bases, and 5 bases lay outside the gene matches. The CDR3 loop spans 15 amino acids. From germline, CDR1 is SNHLY and CDR2 FYNNEI. CDR3 amino acids: CASSELAGGLGEQFF. CDR3 DNA: TGTGCCAGCAGTGAACTAGCGGGGGGGCTAGGTGAGCAGTTCTTC.

The gene calls are TRBV13 and TRBJ1-2, with TRBD1 matching over 9 bases. The germline CDR1 and CDR2 sequences are PRHDT and FYEKMQ (reference sequence). V lost 6 bases, J lost 6 bases, and 14 bases stayed unmatched. The CDR3 consists of 16 residues. The CDR3 nucleotides read TGTGCCAGCAGTCAACGGACCTACAGGGGGCGACATGGCTACACCTTC. It encodes CASSQRTYRGRHGYTF.

V is TRBV6-5 and J is TRBJ1-1, with D unclear. The V gene's germline CDR1 is MNHEY and CDR2 SVGAGI. The CDR3 contains 13 residues. The V gene lost 4 bases and the J gene lost 3 bases, with 9 bases spanning the gap. The CDR3 bases are TGTGCCAGCAGTTTCGTTGAGGACACTGAAGCTTTCTTT. Encoded protein: CASSFVEDTEAFF.

The V gene is TRBV5-4, the J gene TRBJ1-2; D may be TRBD1 (6 bases). V lost 3 bases and J 0 bases, leaving 12 bases between the germline ends. Germline CDR1 reads SGHNT; CDR2 reads YYREEE (reference sequence). CDR3 length: 15 residues. Here the CDR3 reads CASSSKYRANYGYTF. Written as DNA, the CDR3 is TGTGCCAGCAGCTCTAAGTACAGGGCTAACTATGGCTACACCTTC.

This rearrangement joins TRBV6-5 to TRBJ2-2; D gene uncertain. CDR1 and CDR2 from the germline V gene are MNHEY and SVGAGI. Trimming removed 4 bases from V and 5 bases from J, with 8 bases in between. The CDR3 totals 13 residues. The CDR3 DNA follows: TGTGCCAGCAGTTTACTGCCGACCGGGGAGCTGTTTTTT. This codes for CASSLLPTGELFF.

The chain has TRBV6-5 and TRBJ2-7, with a tentative D call TRBD1 (6 bases). CDR1 MNHEY and CDR2 SVGAGI come from the germline V gene. V was shortened by 7 bases and J by 4 bases, with 17 bases between the two germline ends. The CDR3 extends over 14 amino acids. CDR3 loop: CASTPFRGAYEQYF. The CDR3, as DNA: TGTGCCAGCACTCCTTTCAGGGGCGCGTACGAGCAGTACTTC.

This chain joins TRBV2 and TRBJ2-3, with 10 bases identical to TRBD1. In germline, CDR1 is SNHLY, CDR2 FYNNEI. CDR3 length equals 16 residues. V shed 6 bases and J 5 bases; nucleotides not matched to a gene: 11. The CDR3 DNA reads TGTGCCAGCAGAGTTCTGACAGGGGGCATGCGAGATACGCAGTATTTT. Protein product: CASRVLTGGMRDTQYF.